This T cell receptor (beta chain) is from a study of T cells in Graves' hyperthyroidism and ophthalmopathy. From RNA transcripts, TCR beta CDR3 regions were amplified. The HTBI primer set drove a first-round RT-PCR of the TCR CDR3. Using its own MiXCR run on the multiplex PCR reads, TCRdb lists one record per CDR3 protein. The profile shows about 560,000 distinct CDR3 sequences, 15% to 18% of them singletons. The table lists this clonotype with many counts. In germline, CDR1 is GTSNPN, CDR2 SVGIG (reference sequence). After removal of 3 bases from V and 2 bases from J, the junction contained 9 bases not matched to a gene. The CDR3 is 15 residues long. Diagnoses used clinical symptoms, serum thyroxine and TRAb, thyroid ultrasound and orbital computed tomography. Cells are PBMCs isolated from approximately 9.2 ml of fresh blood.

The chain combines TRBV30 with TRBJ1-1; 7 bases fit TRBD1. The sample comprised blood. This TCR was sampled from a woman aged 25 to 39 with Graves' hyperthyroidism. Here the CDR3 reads CAWRPTGWLNTEAFF. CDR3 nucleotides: TGTGCCTGGAGACCGACAGGGTGGTTAAACACTGAAGCTTTCTTT.